Listed below are T cell receptor beta chains from one sample, sequenced in a study of blood T cells in healthy people across ages. Each CDR3 protein gets one entry after TCRdb re-called the 5' RACE reads with MiXCR. The sample lists 800,000 to 950,000 distinct CDR3 sequences, 35% to 40% occurring once. Source material: blood. Receptors originate from a man younger than 35 in good health. The CDR3 runs from the conserved cysteine through the conserved F or W. The order of the fields is D gene, V gene, clone size, J gene, CDR3 protein, CDR3 DNA. A D gene is named only where the DNA matches it firmly. Size is omitted from some rows. Given values are once, few, many or a class for expanded clones.

-	TRBV10-3	many	TRBJ2-5	CAISESQETQYF	TGTGCCATCAGTGAGTCGCAAGAGACCCAGTACTTC
TRBD1	TRBV25-1	-	TRBJ2-5	CASSDPGQYWGETQYF	TGTGCCAGCAGTGATCCGGGACAGTACTGGGGGGAGACCCAGTACTTC
TRBD1	TRBV6-1	-	TRBJ1-1	CASSMVDRGYTEAFF	TGTGCCAGCAGTATGGTGGACAGGGGGTACACTGAAGCTTTCTTT
TRBD1	TRBV12-3/TRBV12-4	-	TRBJ2-3	CASSSLGTGTSTDTQYF	TGTGCCAGCAGTTCGCTTGGGACAGGAACTAGCACAGATACGCAGTATTTT
TRBD1	TRBV7-9	-	TRBJ1-5	CASGPLDRDEQPQHF	TGTGCCAGCGGCCCGCTGGACAGGGATGAACAGCCCCAGCATTTT
TRBD1	TRBV25-1	-	TRBJ1-2	CASRPRTGGHDYGYTF	TGTGCCAGCAGGCCAAGGACAGGGGGCCATGACTATGGCTACACCTTC
-	TRBV20-1	few	TRBJ1-1	CSARHRMNTEAFF	TGCAGTGCTAGACACAGAATGAACACTGAAGCTTTCTTT
TRBD1	TRBV9	-	TRBJ2-1	CASSQDRGHYNEQFF	TGTGCCAGCAGCCAGGACAGGGGGCACTACAATGAGCAGTTCTTC
-	TRBV7-2	few	TRBJ2-7	CASSLAGQSSYNEQYF	TGTGCCAGCAGCTTAGCTGGGCAGAGCTCCTACAATGAGCAGTACTTC
-	TRBV27	few	TRBJ2-4	CASSLKYREDEQYF	TGTGCCAGCAGTTTAAAATACAGGGAGGATGAGCAGTACTTC
-	TRBV5-1	few	TRBJ2-5	CASSREPQETQYF	TGCGCCAGCAGCCGTGAGCCTCAAGAGACCCAGTACTTC
-	TRBV7-2	-	TRBJ2-3	CASSNGYGTDTQYF	TGTGCCAGCAGCAACGGATATGGTACAGATACGCAGTATTTT
TRBD1	TRBV10-3	few	TRBJ1-1	CAIAQTGEGTEAFF	TGTGCCATCGCTCAAACAGGGGAGGGGACTGAAGCTTTCTTT
-	TRBV4-3	few	TRBJ2-1	CAILRLGRELNEQFF	TGCGCCATCCTAAGATTGGGTAGAGAGCTTAATGAGCAGTTCTTC
-	TRBV28	-	TRBJ2-3	CASSLPGTTDTQYF	TGTGCCAGCAGTTTGCCAGGAACAACAGATACGCAGTATTTT
-	TRBV7-2	few	TRBJ2-1	CASSFGTIVPTYQFF	TGTGCCAGCAGCTTTGGGACCATCGTCCCAACTTACCAGTTCTTC
-	TRBV12-3/TRBV12-4	many	TRBJ2-5	CASSLGRRETQYF	TGTGCCAGCAGTTTAGGGCGTCGCGAGACCCAGTACTTC
-	TRBV4-3	few	TRBJ1-5	CASSQDLGRVNQPQHF	TGCGCCAGCAGCCAAGATCTGGGCAGGGTTAATCAGCCCCAGCATTTT
-	TRBV6-2/TRBV6-3	-	TRBJ2-7	CASSKDGLEQYF	TGTGCCAGCAGTAAGGACGGCCTCGAGCAGTACTTC
TRBD2	TRBV20-1	few	TRBJ2-3	CSAATDLAGGYSDTQYF	TGCAGTGCTGCCACCGACCTAGCGGGGGGGTATTCAGATACGCAGTATTTT
-	TRBV27	once	TRBJ2-2	CASSTPAVNTGELFF	TGTGCCAGCAGTACCCCGGCTGTTAACACCGGGGAGCTGTTTTTT
-	TRBV3-1	many	TRBJ1-2	CASSPTTGANYGYTF	TGTGCCAGCAGTCCAACGACGGGAGCTAACTATGGCTACACCTTC
-	TRBV7-2	-	TRBJ1-4	CASSLTRNLLFF	TGTGCCAGCAGCTTGACACGGAACTTGCTGTTTTTT
-	TRBV6-5	-	TRBJ1-1	CASSYSSREGNTEAFF	TGTGCCAGCAGTTACTCTAGCCGGGAGGGGAACACTGAAGCTTTCTTT
TRBD1	TRBV7-9	few	TRBJ1-2	CASSLSGTGPKGYTF	TGTGCCAGCAGCCTTAGCGGGACAGGGCCGAAAGGCTACACCTTC
-	TRBV7-2	-	TRBJ2-5	CASSLAGRANQETQYF	TGTGCCAGCAGCTTAGCGGGCAGGGCCAACCAAGAGACCCAGTACTTC
-	TRBV29-1	-	TRBJ2-7	CSAQAGDEQYF	TGTAGCGCCCAGGCAGGGGACGAGCAGTACTTC
-	TRBV6-1	-	TRBJ1-1	CASSEAMGGAFF	TGTGCCAGCAGTGAAGCTATGGGGGGGGCTTTCTTT
-	TRBV4-2	many	TRBJ1-2	CASSQSYGYTF	TGTGCCAGCAGCCAAAGCTATGGCTACACCTTC
-	TRBV29-1	-	TRBJ1-2	CSVGQSFYGYTF	TGCAGCGTCGGACAGTCCTTCTATGGCTACACCTTC
-	TRBV5-1	-	TRBJ2-7	CASSPEGEPYEQYF	TGCGCCAGCAGCCCCGAGGGGGAACCCTACGAGCAGTACTTC
-	TRBV5-1	few	TRBJ2-1	CASSFRDINYNEQFF	TGCGCCAGCAGCTTTCGGGACATCAACTACAATGAGCAGTTCTTC
TRBD2	TRBV12-3/TRBV12-4	many	TRBJ2-4	CASSTGGSGENIQYF	TGTGCCAGCAGTACGGGCGGTAGCGGGGAAAACATTCAGTACTTC
-	TRBV27	many	TRBJ2-7	CATRTGGTYEQYF	TGTGCCACCCGTACTGGAGGAACCTACGAGCAGTACTTC
TRBD1	TRBV20-1	few	TRBJ2-1	CSAWDRSSYNEQFF	TGCAGTGCTTGGGACAGAAGCTCCTACAATGAGCAGTTCTTC
TRBD1	TRBV12-3/TRBV12-4	-	TRBJ1-2	CASSSDRVPYGYTF	TGTGCCAGCAGTTCAGACAGGGTCCCCTATGGCTACACCTTC
-	TRBV14	-	TRBJ2-3	CASNPQGTDTQYF	TGTGCCAGCAACCCACAGGGCACAGATACGCAGTATTTT
-	TRBV6-5	once	TRBJ1-2	CASSFQGGWSYTF	TGTGCCAGCAGTTTCCAGGGCGGGTGGAGCTACACCTTC
-	TRBV6-5	few	TRBJ1-1	CASSPVGGNTEAFF	TGTGCCAGCAGCCCTGTGGGAGGGAACACTGAAGCTTTCTTT
-	TRBV5-1	-	TRBJ2-5	CASTRGSEETQYF	TGCGCCAGCACGAGGGGATCGGAAGAGACCCAGTACTTC
TRBD2	TRBV27	few	TRBJ2-1	CASSPHRGGYNEQFF	TGTGCCAGCAGTCCCCATCGGGGGGGATACAATGAGCAGTTCTTC
TRBD1	TRBV7-2	-	TRBJ2-3	CASTKGQHTDTQYF	TGTGCCAGCACCAAGGGACAGCACACAGATACGCAGTATTTT
-	TRBV5-6	-	TRBJ2-4	CASSLRDPGNIQYF	TGTGCCAGCAGCCTCCGGGACCCCGGCAACATTCAGTACTTC
TRBD1	TRBV7-2	-	TRBJ2-7	CASSLTDRGAEQYF	TGTGCCAGCAGCTTAACGGACAGGGGGGCCGAGCAGTACTTC
-	TRBV12-3/TRBV12-4	-	TRBJ2-6	CASSKSYSGANVLTF	TGTGCCAGCAGCAAATCCTACTCTGGGGCCAACGTCCTGACTTTC
-	TRBV29-1	-	TRBJ2-5	CSVWDGKETQYF	TGCAGCGTATGGGATGGGAAAGAGACCCAGTACTTC
-	TRBV5-5	once	TRBJ2-7	CASTEVGSSYEQYF	TGTGCCAGCACCGAGGTGGGGAGCTCCTACGAGCAGTACTTC
-	TRBV7-2	-	TRBJ2-7	CASSPVYNEQYF	TGTGCCAGCAGCCCCGTGTACAATGAGCAGTACTTC
-	TRBV7-2	-	TRBJ2-3	CASSLEARRGDTQYF	TGTGCCAGCAGCTTAGAGGCTCGCCGGGGAGATACGCAGTATTTT
-	TRBV4-1	many	TRBJ2-3	CASSQPGPDTQYF	TGCGCCAGCAGCCAACCAGGCCCAGATACGCAGTATTTT